This T cell receptor beta chain was captured in a study of Ad26.COV2.S vaccination and SARS-CoV-2 variants. CDR3 length: 11 amino acids. The germline gives CDR1 LGHDT, CDR2 YNNKEL (reference sequence). With 4 bases removed from V and 5 bases from J, the gap between germline ends came to 4 bases. General study points: In TCR breadth and depth analyses, total T cell responses may have been underestimated.

To note about this clone: Its specificity is unknown.

Libraries were prepared by immunoSEQ multiplex PCR; TCRdb keeps only in-frame clonotypes and omits some of them. The data contain some 480,000 clones, roughly nine tenths of them singletons. Stated treatment: over 15 received Ad26.COV2.S at low or high dose, single or two shots; 5 received placebo; per-sample allocation not given. Sampling happened 63 days after the first vaccine or placebo injection. Donor was an adult aged 18-55 years in Boston. The rearrangement joins TRBV3-1 (or the pseudogene TRBV3-2) to TRBJ2-3; no reliable D call. Here the sequenced sample was peripheral blood, taken in a trial of Ad26.COV2.S vaccine versus placebo. The receptor's source is a person aged 18 to 59 who received the Ad26.COV2.S COVID-19 vaccine or a placebo. The CDR3 nucleotides read TGTGCCAGCAGCCTTCAAGATACGCAGTATTTT. Translation: CASSLQDTQYF.